The 14 T cell receptor beta chains in this list originate from one sample, sequenced in a study of identical twins. Each CDR3 protein is one row after TCRdb ran MiXCR on the 5' RACE reads. The sample holds 750,000 to 950,000 distinct CDR3 sequences, approximately 13% seen once. These data were also reused for a study on yellow fever vaccine responses in identical twins.

Sequencing used PBMCs. The origin of the receptors is a woman aged 18-29 years in good health.

This clonotype came up a few times. V and J are TRBV6-5 and TRBJ1-1, with 9 bases that match TRBD1. V trimming: 2 bases; J trimming: 10 bases; junction bases outside the gene matches: 5. Looked up from germline, CDR1 is MNHEY and CDR2 is SVGAGI. The CDR3 covers 13 residues. The CDR3 protein is CASSYTGGFTAFF. CDR3 DNA: TGTGCCAGCAGTTACACAGGGGGCTTCACAGCTTTCTTT.

This chain links TRBV6-2 or TRBV6-3 with TRBJ2-1; 11 nucleotides align to TRBD2. V lost 6 bases, J lost 5 bases, and 3 bases stayed unmatched. The CDR3 is 14 amino acids. Germline V gene lookup returns CDR1 MNHEY and CDR2 SVGEGT. The CDR3 sequence is CASRASGGNNEQFF. The CDR3 coding sequence is TGTGCCAGCAGGGCTAGCGGGGGGAACAATGAGCAGTTCTTC.

This clonotype was seen only a few times. The chain recombines TRBV7-6 with TRBJ1-6, with D possibly being TRBD1 (6 bases). Trimming stripped 5 bases from V and 6 bases from J, with 11 bases between. The CDR3 has 14 amino acids. Per the germline V gene, CDR1 is SGHVS and CDR2 is FNYEAQ. The CDR3 region is CASSAQGTNSPLHF. The CDR3 DNA is TGTGCCAGCAGCGCCCAGGGGACTAATTCACCCCTCCACTTT.

V gene TRBV12-3 or TRBV12-4 combines with J gene TRBJ2-3, with 8 positions matching TRBD2. This CDR3 has 15 amino acids. The V gene end was trimmed by 3 bases and the J gene end by 7 bases; junction bases not matched to a gene: 9. As DNA, the CDR3 is TGTGCCAGCAGTTTTCCCAGCGGGAGTAAATATACGCAGTATTTT. Residues: CASSFPSGSKYTQYF.

V and J are TRBV7-9 and TRBJ2-5; the D is unclear. Trimming shortened V by 1 base and J by 5 bases, and 14 bases separated the two germline ends. The CDR3 loop spans 15 amino acids. Germline V gives CDR1 SEHNR, CDR2 FQNEAQ (reference sequence). This CDR3 reads CASSLEPMGLETQYF. The DNA of the CDR3 is TGTGCCAGCAGCTTAGAGCCCATGGGGTTGGAGACCCAGTACTTC.

V is TRBV6-1 and J is TRBJ2-5; possibly TRBD1 or TRBD2 for D (5 bases each). CDR1 is MNHNS and CDR2 is SASEGT in the germline V gene. The CDR3 contains 13 residues. Trimming removed 4 bases at V and 5 bases at J, with 11 bases between. CDR3 bases: TGTGCCAGCAGTGGCAGGGAGTCGGAGACCCAGTACTTC. This encodes CASSGRESETQYF.

This rearrangement joins TRBV7-3 to TRBJ2-1; 7 positions agree with TRBD2. The CDR3 is 15 amino acids. Germline CDR1 reads SGHTA; CDR2 reads FQGTGA. J lost 4 bases, V lost 5 bases, and 8 bases had no gene match. In nucleotides, the CDR3 is TGTGCCAGCAGCCCGACGGGGAGGGGATACAATGAGCAGTTCTTC. Translating gives CASSPTGRGYNEQFF.

The chain links TRBV3-1 to TRBJ2-2; no reliable D call. The CDR3 spans 14 residues. V was clipped by 4 bases and J by 0 bases, with 6 bases between them. Germline V gene data show CDR1 as LGHDT and CDR2 as YNNKEL (reference sequence). CDR3 sequence (DNA): TGTGCCAGCAGCCCCTCCACGAACACCGGGGAGCTGTTTTTT. Its protein product is CASSPSTNTGELFF.

About this clonotype itself: This sequence may be a read error, since a much larger clone differs from it by one base. The conserved phenylalanine or tryptophan is not found at the CDR3 terminus, so this likely reflects a read error. This chain links TRBV5-1 with TRBJ2-1; D is undetermined. V shed 6 bases and J shed 0 bases, with 10 bases lying between them. The CDR3 has 14 amino acids. CDR1 and CDR2 from the germline V gene are SGHRS and YFSETQ. The CDR3 loop is CASKDRSSYNEQFL. The CDR3 DNA follows: TGCGCCAGCAAAGACCGAAGCTCCTACAATGAGCAGTTCCTC.

There are a few counts of this clonotype. This CDR3 reads CASSDAGTSDSGELFF. DNA of the CDR3: TGTGCCAGCAGTGACGCCGGGACTAGCGATAGCGGGGAGCTGTTTTTT. The chain recombines TRBV2 with TRBJ2-2, with 10 bases identical to TRBD2. Germline lookup yields CDR1 SNHLY and CDR2 FYNNEI. This CDR3 is built from 16 residues. Trimming at V came to 3 bases and at J to 7 bases, leaving 8 bases not matched to a gene.

The chain uses TRBV2 and TRBJ1-1; unclear D gene. The CDR3 covers 14 residues. Germline V gives CDR1 SNHLY, CDR2 FYNNEI. V lost 6 bases and J 4 bases, leaving 15 bases between the germline ends. CDR3 nucleotides: TGTGCCAGCAGCCCCCAGGCCATAGGCACTGAAGCTTTCTTT. Translating it yields CASSPQAIGTEAFF.

This clonotype came up a few times. The chain links TRBV12-3 or TRBV12-4 to TRBJ2-3; TRBD2 matches at 8 bases. The trim removed 6 bases at V and 4 bases at J, leaving 6 bases unmatched. The CDR3 runs to 14 residues. CDR3 nucleotide sequence: TGTGCCAGCAGCCGGGGGGGCGGGTCAGATACGCAGTATTTT. Its protein is CASSRGGGSDTQYF.

This clonotype was seen only a few times. This rearrangement joins TRBV6-5 to TRBJ2-1; D call uncertain. The germline V and J ends were trimmed by 4 bases and 8 bases, with 18 bases remaining between them. CDR1 MNHEY and CDR2 SVGAGI come from the germline V gene. The CDR3 is made up of 15 amino acids. CDR3 bases: TGTGCCAGCAGTTCCATCTCCACGGGTGACGATGAGCAGTTCTTC. It translates to CASSSISTGDDEQFF.

The V call is TRBV7-9, the J call TRBJ1-5; D remains unclear. V was pared by 8 bases and J by 6 bases, with 14 bases between. This CDR3 has 13 residues. CDR1 is SEHNR, CDR2 FQNEAQ, per germline (reference sequence). As DNA, the CDR3 is TGTGCCAGCGGAGCTGTTGGGGTTCAGCCCCAGCATTTT. Translated, it gives CASGAVGVQPQHF.